These T cell receptor beta chains were read from a single sample in a study of human T cells and chemical hapten exposure. Each CDR3 protein gets one entry after TCRdb re-called the RACE reads with MiXCR. The sample includes 90,000 to 140,000 distinct CDR3 sequences, under 40% seen only once; the top ten take around 2.8%. The starting material was whole blood, obtained in connection with sensitization to the hapten diphenylcyclopropenone (DPC). Every receptor here comes from a man in his forties with alopecia areata. Some clones in this sample may be carry-over from other donors' samples. Each CDR3 is given with its conserved first and last residue. The D gene is left open where the match is weak. Not all rows give a size; the values are once, few, many and, for expanded clones, a class.

TRBV27	NA	few	TRBJ1-5	TGTGCCAGCAGTTTCATACCGGGACACCAGCATTTT	CASSFIPGHQHF
TRBV10-3	TRBD2	few	TRBJ2-5	TGTGCCACCGAAGTAGGGCCGCGGGAGGAGACCCAGTACTTC	CATEVGPREETQYF
TRBV12-3/TRBV12-4	TRBD2	few	TRBJ2-3	TGTGCCAGCACCCGCGGGGGGCAATTGCTTACAGATACGCAGTATTTT	CASTRGGQLLTDTQYF
TRBV29-1	NA	NA	TRBJ2-7	TGCAGCGCTGGGGATGGGCGGGCAGCCTACGAGCAGTACTTC	CSAGDGRAAYEQYF
TRBV7-9	NA	NA	TRBJ2-7	TGTGCCAGCAGCTCACGAGGGCAGGGACCCTACGAGCAGTACTTC	CASSSRGQGPYEQYF
TRBV14	TRBD2	NA	TRBJ2-2	TGTGCCAGCAGCCCACCCGGGCTAGCGGGAACCGGGGAGCTGTTTTTT	CASSPPGLAGTGELFF
TRBV20-1	TRBD2	few	TRBJ2-3	TGCAGTGCCACCCCGGGACTAGCGGGAGCGGGCACAGATACGCAGTATTTT	CSATPGLAGAGTDTQYF
TRBV12-3/TRBV12-4	NA	few	TRBJ1-4	TGTGCCAGCAGTTTATCGGGGGGAACTAATGAAAAACTGTTTTTT	CASSLSGGTNEKLFF
TRBV29-1	NA	many	TRBJ2-7	TGCAGCGCCCAGGGAAGACTCTACGAGCAGTACTTC	CSAQGRLYEQYF
TRBV5-1	TRBD1	few	TRBJ2-3	TGCGCCAGCAGCAATCCGGGACAGGGGGCAGATACGCAGTATTTT	CASSNPGQGADTQYF
TRBV29-1	TRBD1	NA	TRBJ1-1	TGCAGCGTCGACCACAGGGGAGACACTGAAGCTTTCTTT	CSVDHRGDTEAFF
TRBV5-1	TRBD2	many	TRBJ2-2	TGCGCCAGCACCCTTTCCGGGACTAGCGGGACCGGGGAGCTGTTTTTT	CASTLSGTSGTGELFF
TRBV12-3/TRBV12-4	NA	few	TRBJ1-2	TGTGCCAGCAGATCAGTCGACGGCTACACCTTC	CASRSVDGYTF
TRBV7-9	NA	NA	TRBJ2-7	TGTGCCAGCACCCGCGATACCCTTTTCTACGAGCAGTACTTC	CASTRDTLFYEQYF